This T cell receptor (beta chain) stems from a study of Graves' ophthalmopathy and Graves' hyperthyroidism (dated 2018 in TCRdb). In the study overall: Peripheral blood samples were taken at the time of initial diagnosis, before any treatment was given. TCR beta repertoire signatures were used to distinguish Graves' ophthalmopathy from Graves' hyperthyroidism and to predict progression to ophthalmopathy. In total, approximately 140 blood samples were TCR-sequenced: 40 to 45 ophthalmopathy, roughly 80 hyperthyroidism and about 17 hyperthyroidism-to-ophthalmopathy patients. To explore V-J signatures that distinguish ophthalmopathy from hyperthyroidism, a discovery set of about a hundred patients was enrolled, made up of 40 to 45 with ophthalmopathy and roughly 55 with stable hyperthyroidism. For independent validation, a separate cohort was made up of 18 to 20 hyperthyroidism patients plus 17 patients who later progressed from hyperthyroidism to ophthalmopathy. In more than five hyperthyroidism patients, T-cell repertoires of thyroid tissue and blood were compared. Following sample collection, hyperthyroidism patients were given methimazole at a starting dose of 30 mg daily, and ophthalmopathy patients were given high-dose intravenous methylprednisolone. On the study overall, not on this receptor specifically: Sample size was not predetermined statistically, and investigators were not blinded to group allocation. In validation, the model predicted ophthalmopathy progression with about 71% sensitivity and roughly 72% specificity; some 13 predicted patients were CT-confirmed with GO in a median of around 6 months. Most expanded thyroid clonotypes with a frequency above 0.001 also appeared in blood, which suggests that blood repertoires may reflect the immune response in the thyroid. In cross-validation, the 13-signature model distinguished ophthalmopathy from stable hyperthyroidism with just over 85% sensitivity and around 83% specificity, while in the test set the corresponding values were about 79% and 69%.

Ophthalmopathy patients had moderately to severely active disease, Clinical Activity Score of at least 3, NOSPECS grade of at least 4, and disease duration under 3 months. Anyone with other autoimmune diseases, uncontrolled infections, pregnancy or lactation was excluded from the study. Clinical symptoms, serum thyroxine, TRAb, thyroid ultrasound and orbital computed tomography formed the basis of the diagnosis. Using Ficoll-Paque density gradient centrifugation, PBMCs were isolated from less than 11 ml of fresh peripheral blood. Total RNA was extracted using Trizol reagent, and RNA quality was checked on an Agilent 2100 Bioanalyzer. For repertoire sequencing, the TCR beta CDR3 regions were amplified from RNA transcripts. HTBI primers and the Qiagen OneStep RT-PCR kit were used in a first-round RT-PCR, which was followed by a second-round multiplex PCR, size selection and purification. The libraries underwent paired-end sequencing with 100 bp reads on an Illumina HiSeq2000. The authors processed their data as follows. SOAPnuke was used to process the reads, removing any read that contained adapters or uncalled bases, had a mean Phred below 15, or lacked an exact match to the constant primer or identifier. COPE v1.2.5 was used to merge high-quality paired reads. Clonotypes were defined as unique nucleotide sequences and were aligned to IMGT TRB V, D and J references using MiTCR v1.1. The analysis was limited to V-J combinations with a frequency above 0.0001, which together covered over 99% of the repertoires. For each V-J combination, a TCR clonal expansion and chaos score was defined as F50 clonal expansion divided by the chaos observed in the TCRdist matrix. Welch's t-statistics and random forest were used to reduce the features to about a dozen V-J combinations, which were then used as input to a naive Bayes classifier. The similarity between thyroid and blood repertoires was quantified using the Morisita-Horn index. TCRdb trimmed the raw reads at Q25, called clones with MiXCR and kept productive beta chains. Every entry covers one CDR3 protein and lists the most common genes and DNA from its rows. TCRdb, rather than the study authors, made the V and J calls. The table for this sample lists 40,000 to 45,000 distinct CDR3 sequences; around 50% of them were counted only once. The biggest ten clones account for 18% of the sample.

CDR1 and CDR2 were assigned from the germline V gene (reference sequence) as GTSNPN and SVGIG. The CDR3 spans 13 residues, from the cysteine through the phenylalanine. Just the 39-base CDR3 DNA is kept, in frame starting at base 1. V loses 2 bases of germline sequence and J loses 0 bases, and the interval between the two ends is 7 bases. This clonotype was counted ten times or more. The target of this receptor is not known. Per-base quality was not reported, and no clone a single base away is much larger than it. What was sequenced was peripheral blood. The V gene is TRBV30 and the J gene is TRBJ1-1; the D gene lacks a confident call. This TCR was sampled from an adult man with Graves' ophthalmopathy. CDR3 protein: CAWSSGMNTEAFF. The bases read TGTGCCTGGAGTTCAGGTATGAACACTGAAGCTTTCTTT.